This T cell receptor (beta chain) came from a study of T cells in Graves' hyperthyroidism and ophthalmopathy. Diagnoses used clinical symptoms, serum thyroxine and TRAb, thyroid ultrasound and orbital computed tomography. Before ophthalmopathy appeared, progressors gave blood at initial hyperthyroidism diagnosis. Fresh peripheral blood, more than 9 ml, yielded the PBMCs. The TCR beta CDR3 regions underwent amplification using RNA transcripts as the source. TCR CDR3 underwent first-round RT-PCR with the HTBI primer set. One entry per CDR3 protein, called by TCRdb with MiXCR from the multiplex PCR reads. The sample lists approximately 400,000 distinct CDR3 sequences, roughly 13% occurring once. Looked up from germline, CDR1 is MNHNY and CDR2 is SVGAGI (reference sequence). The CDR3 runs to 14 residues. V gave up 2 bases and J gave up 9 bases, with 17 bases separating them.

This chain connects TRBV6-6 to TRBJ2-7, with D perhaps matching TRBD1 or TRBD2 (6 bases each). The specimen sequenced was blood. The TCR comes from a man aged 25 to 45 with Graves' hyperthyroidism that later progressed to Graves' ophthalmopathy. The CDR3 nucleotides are TGTGCCAGCAGTTACGGCAGGGTGGGGGGCGTGCAGTACTTC. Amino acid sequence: CASSYGRVGGVQYF.